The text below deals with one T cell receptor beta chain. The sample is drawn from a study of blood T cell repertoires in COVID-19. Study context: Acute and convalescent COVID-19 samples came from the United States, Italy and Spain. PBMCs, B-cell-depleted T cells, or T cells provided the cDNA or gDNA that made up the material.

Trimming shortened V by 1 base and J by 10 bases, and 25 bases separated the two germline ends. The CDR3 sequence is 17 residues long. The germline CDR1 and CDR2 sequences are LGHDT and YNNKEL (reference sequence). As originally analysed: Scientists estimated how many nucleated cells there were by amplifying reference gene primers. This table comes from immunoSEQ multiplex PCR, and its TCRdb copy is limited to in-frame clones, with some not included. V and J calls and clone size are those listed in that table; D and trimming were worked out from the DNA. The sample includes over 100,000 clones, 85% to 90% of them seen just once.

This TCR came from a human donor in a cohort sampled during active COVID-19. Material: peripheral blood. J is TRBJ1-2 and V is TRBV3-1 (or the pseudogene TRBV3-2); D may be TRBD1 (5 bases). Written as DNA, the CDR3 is TGTGCCAGCAGCCAAGGGCAACTACAGGTCCCTCGGGTTGACTACACCTTC. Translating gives CASSQGQLQVPRVDYTF.